The clone carrying this T cell receptor beta chain was picked up many times. This specimen belongs to a study of early T cells in non-severe SARS-CoV-2 infection. Between the trimmed V and J ends, which lost 0 bases and 2 bases, there was a span of 8 bases. The CDR3 is 14 residues long. In germline, CDR1 is DFQATT, CDR2 SNEGSKA (reference sequence). TCRdb passed the 5' RACE reads through MiXCR, listing each CDR3 protein once. The data contain some 50,000 distinct CDR3 sequences, about 9.4% of them singletons. Source material: whole blood. The sequence came from an adult who was a healthcare worker with PCR-confirmed SARS-CoV-2 infection or an uninfected control (not recorded which). The rearrangement joins TRBV20-1 to TRBJ1-3; D remains unclear. The CDR3 here is CSARDSAAGNTIYF. In DNA form, the CDR3 reads TGCAGTGCTAGAGATTCGGCGGCTGGAAACACCATATATTTT.